Included here is one T cell receptor (beta chain) sequence, with context. Its cognate antigen is unknown. The sample is drawn from a study of Ad26.COV2.S vaccination and SARS-CoV-2 variants. Study-wide background: Of the COV1001 trial arms, the Ad26.COV2.S arm included the donor. Study results and limitations: Reports say spike-specific CD8+ and CD4+ T cell responses covered substantial breadth after vaccination. TCR breadth and depth estimates may have understated total T cell responses. Spike-specific TCR breadth ran higher among vaccine recipients than placebo recipients.

Produced via immunoSEQ multiplex PCR; TCRdb's table is partial and in-frame only. The data show under 600,000 clones, roughly nine tenths seen once. Sample treatment: around 19 received Ad26.COV2.S at low or high dose, single or two shots; about 5 received placebo; per-sample allocation not given. Sampling happened 63 days after the first vaccine or placebo injection. The CDR3 has 14 amino acids. Germline loops: CDR1 LNHDA, CDR2 SQIVND (reference sequence). The V end was cut by 5 bases, the J end by 2 bases, with 9 bases between. This sample comprised peripheral blood, obtained in a trial of Ad26.COV2.S vaccine versus placebo. The chain is built from TRBV19 and TRBJ2-2; no clear D. The source is a person between 18 and 65 years old who received the Ad26.COV2.S COVID-19 vaccine or a placebo. The CDR3 DNA follows: TGTGCCAGTAGTCCCAACAGTAACACCGGGGAGCTGTTTTTT. This encodes CASSPNSNTGELFF.